The present entry profiles one T cell receptor beta chain with its context. No antigen is known for it. The source of the sample is a study of blood T cells in healthy people across ages. In the study overall: Template switching retrieved approximately one barcoded beta molecule for each two T cells.

Germline CDR1 is MNHEY and CDR2 is SMNVEV (reference sequence). The CDR3 consists of 16 residues. V was cut by 4 bases and J by 0 bases, with 10 bases left in between. Study results and limitations: In the absence of known donor CMV status, changes in expanded clonotypes were possibly confounded.

Roughly 10 milliliters of peripheral blood were drawn from each donor into EDTA-treated tubes. No fewer than 5.5 micrograms of total RNA were isolated from every sample. A second PCR of roughly 7 to 11 cycles used a sample-barcoded 5' primer and a J-beta primer mix. In TCRdb, the 5' RACE reads were re-called with MiXCR into one record per CDR3 protein. The data contain approximately 880,000 distinct CDR3 sequences, 48% of them singletons. The receptor's source is a man in his thirties or forties in good health. Sequencing was performed on blood. The genes are TRBV27 and TRBJ1-6; no firm D call. CDR3 nucleotides: TGTGCCAGCAGTTCCCTTTGGAACTCCTATAATTCACCCCTCCACTTT. This encodes CASSSLWNSYNSPLHF.